These 24 T cell receptor beta chains were all obtained from the same sample, sequenced in a study of blood T cell repertoires in COVID-19. Clones were read by immunoSEQ multiplex PCR, and TCRdb kept only the in-frame ones, dropping some. The table has 150,000 to 200,000 clones, 85% seen once; the top ten hold about 3%. The sequencing sample was made of peripheral blood. The receptors originated from a human donor with acute or convalescent COVID-19. The donor label of this sample is uncertain.

The chain combines TRBV5-8 with TRBJ2-7; D perhaps matches TRBD1 (6 bases). V gave up 4 bases and J gave up 7 bases, with 24 bases separating them. The length of the CDR3 is 16 residues. Per the germline V gene, CDR1 is SGHTS and CDR2 is YDEGEE. This chain's CDR3 is CASSLSTGLGLREQYF. The CDR3 region has the DNA TGTGCCAGCAGCCTCTCGACAGGTTTGGGTTTGAGGGAGCAGTACTTC. The full variable domain, with the rest looked up from reference TRBV5-8 and TRBJ2-7, is EAGVTQSPTHLIKTRGQQATLRCSPISGHTSVYWYQQALGLGLQFLLWYDEGEERNRGNFPPRFSGRQFPNYSSELNVNALELEDSALYLCASSLSTGLGLREQYFGPGTRLTVT.

V gene TRBV19 combines with J gene TRBJ2-2; 7 bases match TRBD1. Germline V gene data show CDR1 as LNHDA and CDR2 as SQIVND (reference sequence). The ends lost 11 bases at V and 1 base at J; junction bases unmatched: 7. This CDR3 contains 14 residues. Here the CDR3 reads CACGRDRNTGELFF. DNA for the CDR3: TGTGCCTGCGGCCGGGACAGGAACACCGGGGAGCTGTTTTTT.

V gene TRBV7-9 combines with J gene TRBJ1-2; 9 bases match TRBD1. CDR1 and CDR2 from the germline V gene are SEHNR and FQNEAQ (reference sequence). J gave up 2 bases and V 5 bases, and 6 bases lay outside the gene matches. The CDR3 has 15 amino acids. The DNA of the CDR3 is TGTGCCAGCAGCCTTACAGGGGGCGAAAACTATGGCTACACCTTC. It translates to CASSLTGGENYGYTF.

This rearrangement joins TRBV19 to TRBJ1-2, with D hard to call. V lost 3 bases to trimming and J lost 1 base, with 12 bases between them. CDR1 and CDR2 (germline): LNHDA, SQIVND (reference sequence). This CDR3 contains 15 residues. The CDR3 reads CASSITRVSNYGYTF. Written as DNA, the CDR3 is TGTGCCAGTAGTATTACCCGTGTGAGTAACTATGGCTACACCTTC. Filled out from reference TRBV19 and TRBJ1-2, the complete variable domain reads DGGITQSPKYLFRKEGQNVTLSCEQNLNHDAMYWYRQDPGQGLRLIYYSQIVNDFQKGDIAEGYSVSREKKESFPLTVTSAQKNPTAFYLCASSITRVSNYGYTFGSGTRLTVV.

The chain employs TRBV18 and TRBJ1-2, with 9 nucleotides matching TRBD1. The CDR3 has 18 amino acids. Germline CDR1 reads KGHSH; CDR2 reads LQKENI. V lost 3 bases, J lost 6 bases, and 17 bases stayed unmatched. CDR3 in amino acids: CASSPSGTGSTGWDGYTF. The DNA of the CDR3 is TGTGCCAGCTCACCCTCGGGGACAGGGTCTACGGGCTGGGATGGCTACACCTTC.

The chain joins TRBV3-1 (or the pseudogene TRBV3-2) to TRBJ2-3; 9 positions match TRBD2. The ends lost 2 bases at V and 2 bases at J; junction bases unmatched: 11. Looked up from germline, CDR1 is LGHDT and CDR2 is YNNKEL (reference sequence). The CDR3 spans 18 residues. The CDR3 is CASSQPTLAGVITDTQYF. CDR3 nucleotides: TGTGCCAGCAGCCAACCTACTTTAGCGGGGGTAATCACAGATACGCAGTATTTT.

The chain couples TRBV18 to TRBJ1-4, with TRBD1 as a possible D gene (5 bases). The CDR3 is made up of 13 amino acids. V dropped 3 bases and J dropped 6 bases, with 8 bases sitting between them. Per germline, CDR1 KGHSH and CDR2 LQKENI. Here the CDR3 DNA reads TGTGCCAGCTCACCGGGCAGGGATGAAAAACTGTTTTTT. Encoded protein: CASSPGRDEKLFF.

Only a few counts were recorded for this clone. V and J are TRBV24-1 and TRBJ2-2; no clear D. CDR3 length: 15 amino acids. CDR1 and CDR2 from the germline V gene are KGHDR and SFDVKD. Trimming cost V 3 bases and J 6 bases, with 13 bases left between them. The CDR3 region is CATSDDQKGAGELFF. The CDR3 DNA follows: TGTGCCACCAGTGATGACCAAAAAGGAGCCGGGGAGCTGTTTTTT.

The genes are TRBV3-1 (or the pseudogene TRBV3-2) and TRBJ2-3, with 7 nucleotides matching TRBD1. Trimming cost V 5 bases and J 4 bases; bases outside gene matches: 15. Germline lookup yields CDR1 LGHDT and CDR2 YNNKEL (reference sequence). The CDR3 loop spans 17 amino acids. The DNA of the CDR3 is TGTGCCAGCAGCGCAAACCAGGGGGTTTCTGGGGCAGATACGCAGTATTTT. It specifies CASSANQGVSGADTQYF.

The J gene is TRBJ1-1, the V gene TRBV4-3, with unresolved D. Per germline, CDR1 LGHNA and CDR2 YSLEER. The CDR3 extends over 14 amino acids. V was shortened by 1 base and J by 0 bases, with 6 bases between the two germline ends. The DNA for the CDR3 is TGCGCCAGCAGCCAAGGGTCAGTGAACACTGAAGCTTTCTTT. Its translation is CASSQGSVNTEAFF.

The gene calls are TRBV10-3 and TRBJ1-1; 7 positions agree with TRBD1. Losses at the gene ends were 6 bases for V and 1 base for J; bases not matched to a gene: 8. The germline V gene has CDR1 ENHRY and CDR2 SYGVKD. This CDR3 spans 15 amino acids. The CDR3, as DNA: TGTGCCATCAGACAAACAGGGGACCCGAACACTGAAGCTTTCTTT. Its protein is CAIRQTGDPNTEAFF.

On this clone: A read error may account for a junction end that differs from germline. The V gene is TRBV5-8, the J gene TRBJ1-6; no clear D gene. The germline gives CDR1 SGHTS, CDR2 YDEGEE. The CDR3 is made up of 15 amino acids. As DNA, the CDR3 is TGTGCCAGCCGCTTGGGGAGAACCTATAATTCACCCCTCCACTTT. Translating gives CASRLGRTYNSPLHF.

The V gene is TRBV5-4, the J gene TRBJ2-7; the D is unclear. Trimming shortened V by 0 bases and J by 0 bases, and 7 bases separated the two germline ends. This CDR3 contains 14 residues. Germline CDR1 reads SGHNT; CDR2 reads YYREEE (reference sequence). The CDR3 protein is CASSLDRSSYEQYF. The DNA for the CDR3 is TGTGCCAGCAGCTTGGATCGGAGCTCCTACGAGCAGTACTTC.

The V and J genes are TRBV24-1 and TRBJ1-2; D is undetermined. Trimming removed 4 bases at V and 1 base at J, with 9 bases between. The CDR3 consists of 14 residues. Germline loops: CDR1 KGHDR, CDR2 SFDVKD. The CDR3 sequence is CATSESGNNYGYTF. DNA for the CDR3: TGTGCCACCAGTGAATCCGGGAATAACTATGGCTACACCTTC.

The chain uses TRBV7-8 and TRBJ1-6; 7 bases are a match to TRBD1. Germline V gene data show CDR1 as SGHVS and CDR2 as FQNEAQ. With V trimmed by 4 bases and J by 0 bases, 3 bases remained unmatched. The CDR3 covers 16 residues. CDR3 in DNA: TGTGCCAGCAGCTCCCCAGGGGGCTCCTATAATTCACCCCTCCACTTT. Residues: CASSSPGGSYNSPLHF.

The chain is built from TRBV7-2 and TRBJ1-1, with a possible D match to TRBD1 (6 bases). The CDR3 spans 14 residues. The germline V gene has CDR1 SGHTA and CDR2 FQGNSA. V shed 1 base and J shed 10 bases, with 16 bases lying between them. CDR3 region: CASSLEGPGVRAFF. CDR3 bases: TGTGCCAGCAGCTTAGAGGGCCCAGGGGTGAGAGCTTTCTTT.

The chain carries TRBV18 and TRBJ2-6, with D hard to call. Deletions cut 1 base from V and 0 bases from J, with 10 bases between. The CDR3 spans 17 residues. The germline V gene has CDR1 KGHSH and CDR2 LQKENI. In DNA form, the CDR3 reads TGTGCCAGCTCACCACTGGCGGATAACTCTGGGGCCAACGTCCTGACTTTC. As protein: CASSPLADNSGANVLTF. The variable domain in full, with the rest retrieved from reference TRBV18 and TRBJ2-6, is NAGVMQNPRHLVRRRGQEARLRCSPMKGHSHVYWYRQLPEEGLKFMVYLQKENIIDESGMPKERFSAEFPKEGPSILRIQQVVRGDSAAYFCASSPLADNSGANVLTFGAGSRLTVL.

This clone was found a few times. The genes are TRBV5-1 and TRBJ2-2; D call uncertain. CDR1 is SGHRS, CDR2 YFSETQ, per germline. This CDR3 has 14 residues. V lost 0 bases and J lost 1, with 4 bases in between. This CDR3 is CASSLGQNTGELFF. The CDR3 DNA reads as TGCGCCAGCAGCTTGGGACAGAACACCGGGGAGCTGTTTTTT. Full variable domain (outside the CDR3, taken from reference TRBV5-1 and TRBJ2-2): KAGVTQTPRYLIKTRGQQVTLSCSPISGHRSVSWYQQTPGQGLQFLFEYFSETQRNKGNFPGRFSGRQFSNSRSEMNVSTLELGDSALYLCASSLGQNTGELFFGEGSRLTVL.

A few counts support this clone. The genes are TRBV18 and TRBJ2-7; 10 bases line up with TRBD1. Germline V CDR1 and CDR2: KGHSH, LQKENI. The CDR3 has 15 residues. V shed 6 bases and J 3 bases; nucleotides not matched to a gene: 8. The CDR3 DNA reads TGTGCCAGCTCGGAGGGGACAGGGGAATACTACGAGCAGTACTTC. It is translated as CASSEGTGEYYEQYF.

The chain carries TRBV11-2 and TRBJ2-1; 12 nucleotides line up with TRBD2. With V trimmed by 0 bases and J by 2 bases, 2 bases remained unmatched. The V gene's germline CDR1 is SGHAT and CDR2 FQNNGV. CDR3 length: 17 amino acids. CDR3 sequence: CASSLELAGGPYNEQFF. CDR3 in DNA: TGTGCCAGCAGCTTAGAACTAGCGGGGGGTCCCTACAATGAGCAGTTCTTC.

The chain employs TRBV9 and TRBJ2-1, with 7 bases fitting TRBD1. This CDR3 has 15 amino acids. The junction had 12 bases not matched to a gene; V was cut back by 3 bases and J by 9 bases. Germline CDR1 is SGDLS and CDR2 is YYNGEE. CDR3 nucleotide sequence: TGTGCCAGCAGCGATGGGACAGTAATGGTGGTTGAGCAGTTCTTC. Translation: CASSDGTVMVVEQFF.

V and J are TRBV6-5 and TRBJ1-2; D not certain. The CDR3 is 14 amino acids. Between the trimmed V and J ends, which lost 5 bases and 4 bases, there was a span of 14 bases. Per germline, CDR1 MNHEY and CDR2 SVGAGI. The CDR3 nucleotides read TGTGCCAGCAGTCCCCCGGGGAGCAGCTATGGCTACACCTTC. Translated: CASSPPGSSYGYTF.

This rearrangement joins TRBV5-1 to TRBJ2-3, with 10 bases matching TRBD2. J gave up 2 bases and V 4 bases, and 7 bases lay outside the gene matches. Germline CDR1 and CDR2: SGHRS and YFSETQ. This CDR3 has 16 residues. The CDR3 region is CASSSSGGPATDTQYF. The DNA for the CDR3 is TGCGCCAGCAGCAGTAGCGGGGGGCCAGCCACAGATACGCAGTATTTT.

This clone was counted a single time. The chain uses TRBV7-2 and TRBJ1-1, with 7 bases that match TRBD1. The V gene's germline CDR1 is SGHTA and CDR2 FQGNSA. The CDR3 is made up of 15 amino acids. The trim removed 5 bases at V and 1 base at J, leaving 7 bases unmatched. The CDR3 reads CASSPQGWRNTEAFF. DNA for the CDR3: TGTGCCAGCAGCCCACAGGGGTGGCGGAACACTGAAGCTTTCTTT.